These 14 T cell receptor beta chains were sequenced from one sample in a study of OX40 agonist ivuxolimab in advanced cancers. TCRdb's table, derived via immunoSEQ multiplex PCR, lists solely in-frame clones and lacks some. The table shows more than 50,000 clones, with 75% to 90% occurring only once. The material sequenced was CD4+ or CD8+ T cells sorted from blood, taken in a trial of the OX40 agonist ivuxolimab. The receptors were gathered from an adult with an advanced solid tumor such as melanoma, head and neck, liver or kidney cancer.

The gene calls are TRBV19 and TRBJ1-5; weak D call: TRBD1 (5 bases). Trimming cost V 6 bases and J 2 bases, with 14 bases left between them. There are 15 residues in the CDR3. Germline CDR1 and CDR2: LNHDA and SQIVND (reference sequence). DNA of the CDR3: TGTGCCAGTAGAGGAGGGACGGGCGGCAATCAGCCCCAGCATTTT. It translates to CASRGGTGGNQPQHF.

V usage is TRBV4-1 and J usage is TRBJ2-6; either TRBD1 or TRBD2 may supply D (6 bases each). V was trimmed by 0 bases and J by 4 bases, leaving 13 bases between them. CDR3 size: 17 residues. Germline assignment: CDR1 MGHRA and CDR2 YSYEKL. The CDR3 spells CASSQDGSGAGANVLTF. CDR3 bases: TGCGCCAGCAGCCAAGATGGGTCGGGGGCAGGGGCCAACGTCCTGACTTTC.

This chain joins TRBV30 and TRBJ1-5; D gene unclear. CDR3 length: 13 residues. CDR1 GTSNPN and CDR2 SVGIG come from the germline V gene (reference sequence). V shed 0 bases and J shed 1 base, with 4 bases lying between them. The CDR3 reads CAWSVGSNQPQHF. The CDR3 DNA sequence: TGTGCCTGGAGTGTCGGAAGCAATCAGCCCCAGCATTTT.

The chain combines TRBV6-1 with TRBJ2-7; 11 positions agree with TRBD2. With V trimmed by 1 base and J by 4 bases, 3 bases remained unmatched. Germline-derived CDR1 and CDR2 are MNHNS and SASEGT. The CDR3 runs 15 residues. CDR3 amino acids: CASSEEPSGRYEQYF. CDR3 nucleotides: TGTGCCAGCAGTGAAGAGCCTAGCGGGAGGTACGAGCAGTACTTC.

V and J are TRBV7-8 and TRBJ2-3; TRBD2 matches at 10 bases. The CDR3 sequence is 17 residues long. J gave up 1 base and V 1 base, and 5 bases lay outside the gene matches. The germline CDR1 and CDR2 sequences are SGHVS and FQNEAQ. The CDR3 spells CASSLVASGGRTDTQYF. CDR3 DNA sequence: TGTGCCAGCAGCTTAGTTGCTAGCGGGGGCCGCACAGATACGCAGTATTTT.

V usage is TRBV19 and J usage is TRBJ1-3; 8 bases align to TRBD1. The CDR3 is made up of 18 amino acids. V lost 4 bases and J lost 0; bases outside the gene matches: 11. The V gene's germline CDR1 is LNHDA and CDR2 SQIVND (reference sequence). The CDR3 nucleotides read TGTGCCAGTAGTAAACGGACAGGGAAAAGGATCTCTGGAAACACCATATATTTT. Translated, it gives CASSKRTGKRISGNTIYF.

This sequence joins TRBV29-1 and TRBJ1-2; D gene ambiguous. The CDR3 covers 12 residues. Per germline, CDR1 SQVTM and CDR2 ANQGSEA. Trimming took 2 bases from V and 4 from J, leaving 8 bases between them. The CDR3 reads CSVELQFYGYTF. CDR3 coding DNA: TGCAGCGTTGAATTACAGTTCTATGGCTACACCTTC. Full variable domain (missing parts from reference TRBV29-1 and TRBJ1-2): SAVISQKPSRDICQRGTSLTIQCQVDSQVTMMFWYRQQPGQSLTLIATANQGSEATYESGFVIDKFPISRPNLTFSTLTVSNMSPEDSSIYLCSVELQFYGYTFGSGTRLTVV.

The chain employs TRBV19 and TRBJ2-3; TRBD1 matches at 7 bases. After removal of 8 bases from V and 0 bases from J, the junction contained 8 bases not matched to a gene. The CDR3 has 15 residues. Per germline, CDR1 LNHDA and CDR2 SQIVND (reference sequence). CDR3 region: CASRHRDRSTDTQYF. The DNA for the CDR3 is TGTGCCAGTCGCCACCGGGACAGAAGCACAGATACGCAGTATTTT.

The gene calls are TRBV9 and TRBJ1-1, with D uncertain. CDR1 and CDR2 from the germline V gene are SGDLS and YYNGEE. This CDR3 has 15 amino acids. V was clipped by 0 bases and J by 1 base, with 10 bases between them. CDR3 nucleotides: TGTGCCAGCAGCGTAGGGGCAGGTGGGAACACTGAAGCTTTCTTT. It translates to CASSVGAGGNTEAFF.

The table lists this clone with a few counts. This chain links TRBV4-1 with TRBJ2-7, with TRBD2 matching 7 bases. The CDR3 loop spans 14 amino acids. The germline gives CDR1 MGHRA, CDR2 YSYEKL. J was trimmed by 2 bases and V by 6 bases; bases with no gene match: 7. The CDR3 sequence is CASSPGRFPYEQYF. CDR3 coding DNA: TGCGCCAGCAGTCCCGGGAGGTTCCCCTACGAGCAGTACTTC.

V usage is TRBV6-1 and J usage is TRBJ2-7, with 7 bases identical to TRBD1. The V gene end was trimmed by 4 bases and the J gene end by 6 bases; junction bases not matched to a gene: 6. CDR3 size: 13 residues. Per germline, CDR1 MNHNS and CDR2 SASEGT. Here the CDR3 DNA reads TGTGCCAGCAGTGGACAGGGAAACGGCGAGCAGTACTTC. This encodes CASSGQGNGEQYF.

This clone turned up a few times. J is TRBJ2-3 and V is TRBV27; TRBD2 matches at 8 bases. Trimming removed 11 bases from V and 3 bases from J; junction bases left unmatched: 10. The germline V gene encodes CDR1 MNHEY and CDR2 SMNVEV (reference sequence). The CDR3 extends over 14 amino acids. CDR3 sequence (DNA): TGTGCCCCTTCGGGGGGGGGCTTGACAGATACGCAGTATTTT. This codes for CAPSGGGLTDTQYF.

By frequency in the sample, this clone is medium-sized (0.01 to 0.1%). The chain uses TRBV5-1 and TRBJ1-1; a possible D gene is TRBD1 (5 bases). Trimming left V 2 bases short and J 6 bases short, with 8 bases between. CDR3 length: 12 amino acids. The germline V gene has CDR1 SGHRS and CDR2 YFSETQ. CDR3 in amino acids: CASSFQGAEAFF. CDR3 nucleotide sequence: TGCGCCAGCAGCTTCCAGGGCGCTGAAGCTTTCTTT.

The chain couples TRBV27 to TRBJ2-5, with D hard to call. V was cut by 5 bases and J by 11 bases, with 15 bases left in between. The length of the CDR3 is 12 residues. Germline values: CDR1 MNHEY, CDR2 SMNVEV (reference sequence). The CDR3 loop reads CASSHSKGEQYF. As DNA, the CDR3 is TGTGCCAGCAGTCACTCCAAGGGTGAGCAGTACTTC.